Described below is a single T cell receptor beta chain sequence and its context. Its antigen is as yet unknown. Libraries were prepared by immunoSEQ multiplex PCR; TCRdb keeps only in-frame clonotypes and omits some of them. The table has over 35,000 clones, over 75% seen once. This entry comes from a study of lymphopenia after photon versus proton radiotherapy. Between the trimmed V and J ends, which lost 2 bases and 5 bases, there was a span of 12 bases. The germline CDR1 and CDR2 sequences are GTSNPN and SVGIG (reference sequence). The CDR3 runs 13 residues. General observations from the study: Under photons, naive T cells and diversity fell while effector/memory populations rose. After the lymphocyte nadir, photon-treated repertoires showed oligoclonal expansion, especially of CD8+ Temra cells.

This TCR was sampled from a woman in her seventies with pancreatic cancer. Sequencing was performed on peripheral blood, taken from a patient treated with proton-based radiotherapy. This sequence joins TRBV30 and TRBJ2-5; D might be TRBD1 (6 bases). The CDR3 DNA follows: TGTGCCTGGAGTATTGTTAGGGGGGAGACCCAGTACTTC. This sequence encodes CAWSIVRGETQYF.